This T cell receptor (beta chain) was profiled in a study of T-cell reconstitution after alpha-beta-depleted transplantation in children. Preparation of the TCRbeta library used unique molecular identifiers. Each CDR3 protein is one row after TCRdb ran MiXCR on the PCR reads. The repertoire consists of almost 500,000 distinct CDR3 sequences, with about an eighth occurring once and the leading ten covering more than 5.5%. This clonotype was found a few times. Germline loops: CDR1 SGDLS, CDR2 YYNGEE. V shed 3 bases and J shed 1 base, with 16 bases lying between them. This CDR3 has 16 residues. The TCR sequence derives from a human donor who donated a stem cell graft to a child with combined immunodeficiency. The sequenced sample was PBMCs from the stem cell graft donor, obtained from the stem cell graft. V is TRBV9 and J is TRBJ2-5; TRBD1 is a possible D gene (6 bases). In DNA form, the CDR3 reads TGTGCCAGCAGCGGACACAGGGTGGATGTCCAAGAGACCCAGTACTTC. Protein: CASSGHRVDVQETQYF.